Sequencing of this T cell receptor (beta chain) was carried out in a study of cytomegalovirus exposure and HLA in healthy donors. V was clipped by 5 bases and J by 4 bases; unmatched bases: 11. The CDR3 spans 16 residues. The germline CDR1 and CDR2 sequences are SGHAT and FQNNGV. Clones were sequenced by immunoSEQ multiplex PCR, and TCRdb holds only the in-frame ones, with some missing. This sample yields 200,000 to 300,000 clones, of which about 83% are seen a single time; around 3% belongs to the top ten. The J gene is TRBJ2-3, the V gene TRBV11-2; TRBD2 agrees at 8 bases. The sequence came from a man aged 18-30 years in good health and CMV-seronegative. The sample taken for sequencing was PBMCs. The CDR3 DNA sequence: TGTGCCAGCAGCACTACGCCGGGACTAGTAGCAGATACGCAGTATTTT. The encoded protein is CASSTTPGLVADTQYF.